This TCR beta chain is from a study of T-cell memory formation after mild COVID-19. General observations from the study: The SARS-CoV-2 specificity of second-wave clones reaching peak at day 37 remained unverified.

Trimming cost V 7 bases and J 0 bases, with 13 bases left between them. CDR1 and CDR2 from the germline V gene are SQVTM and ANQGSEA. The CDR3 consists of 14 residues. TCRdb independently ran MiXCR on the 5' RACE reads; one entry per CDR3 protein. The sample has some 260,000 distinct CDR3 sequences; around 15% are singletons. This clonotype appeared many times. Its target is not known. Sequenced sample: PBMCs or a T cell subset sorted from them (not recorded which). The source of this sequence is a man between 18 and 29 years old who had mild COVID-19 (a few samples of this study predate the infection). Cell type and time point are not known. The genes are TRBV29-1 and TRBJ2-4; D might be TRBD1 or TRBD2, each matching 6 bases. The CDR3: CSAAGGLAKNIQYF. The DNA of the CDR3 is TGCAGCGCTGCTGGGGGGCTAGCCAAAAACATTCAGTACTTC.